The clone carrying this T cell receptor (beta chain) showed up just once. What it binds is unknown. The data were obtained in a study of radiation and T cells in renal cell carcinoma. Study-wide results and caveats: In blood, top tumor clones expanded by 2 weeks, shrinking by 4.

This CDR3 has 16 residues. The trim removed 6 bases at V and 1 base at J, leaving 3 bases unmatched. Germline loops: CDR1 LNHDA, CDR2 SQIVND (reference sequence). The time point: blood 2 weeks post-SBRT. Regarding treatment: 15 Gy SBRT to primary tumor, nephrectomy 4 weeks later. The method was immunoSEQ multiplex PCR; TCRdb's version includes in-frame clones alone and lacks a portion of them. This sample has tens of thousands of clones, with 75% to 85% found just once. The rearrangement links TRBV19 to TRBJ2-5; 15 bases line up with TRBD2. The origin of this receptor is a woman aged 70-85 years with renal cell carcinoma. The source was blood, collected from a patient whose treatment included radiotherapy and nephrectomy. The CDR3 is CASSMGLAGGQETQYF. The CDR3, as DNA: TGTGCCAGTAGCATGGGACTAGCGGGAGGCCAAGAGACCCAGTACTTC.